The 3 T cell receptor beta chains in this list originate from one sample, sequenced in a study of post-analysis software for immune sequencing data. Notes on the study in general: There were five or six TRBV segments more frequent in patients than controls, and TRBV5-6, TRBV5-1 and TRBV20-1 were among them.

Unique molecular identifiers were carried by the TCR beta cDNA libraries. TCRdb used MiXCR to reprocess the PCR reads, holding one entry per CDR3 protein. The data contain more than 350,000 distinct CDR3 sequences, 39% of them seen just once; the ten biggest clones take up approximately 7.1%. These TCRs' antigens remain unknown. Material for sequencing was blood. The receptors were gathered from a girl aged 2-10 years with multiple sclerosis.

The chain joins TRBV5-6 to TRBJ2-6, with D hard to call. Trimming pared 1 base from V and 11 bases from J, leaving 16 bases between. Germline values: CDR1 SGHDT, CDR2 YYEEEE. There are 15 residues in the CDR3. This CDR3 reads CASSLKSGGTDVLTF. CDR3 in DNA: TGTGCCAGCAGCTTGAAGTCCGGTGGTACTGACGTCCTGACTTTC.

This clonotype has only one observation. This chain links TRBV28 with TRBJ2-1, with D possibly being TRBD1 (5 bases). V gave up 8 bases and J gave up 8 bases, with 34 bases separating them. This CDR3 has 19 residues. CDR1 and CDR2 from the germline V gene are MDHEN and SYDVKM. The DNA for the CDR3 is TGTGCCAGCCGTTCCCATAATGGGGCCCAGACGATGGGAACGGATGAGCAGTTCTTC. Its protein product is CASRSHNGAQTMGTDEQFF.

This clonotype was picked up a small number of times. V usage is TRBV7-9 and J usage is TRBJ2-1; 8 nucleotides match TRBD1. The CDR3 runs 17 residues. Germline loops: CDR1 SEHNR, CDR2 FQNEAQ (reference sequence). The ends lost 5 bases at V and 3 bases at J; junction bases unmatched: 12. CDR3 DNA sequence: TGTGCCAGCAGCATCTCAACCGGGACAGGCTTCTACAATGAGCAGTTCTTC. Its translation is CASSISTGTGFYNEQFF.